One and the same sample provided the 15 T cell receptor beta chains below, sequenced in a study of monozygotic twins with inflammatory bowel disease. TCRdb reprocessed the 5' RACE reads, with one entry per CDR3 protein and no DNA. This sample contains some 450,000 distinct CDR3 sequences. Sequenced input: blood. The receptor set was obtained from a human donor with ulcerative colitis or Crohn's disease, or a healthy co-twin of an affected twin (not recorded which).

V usage is TRBV7-6 and J usage is TRBJ2-7; with no DNA, the TCRdb D assignment of TRBD2 cannot be verified. The CDR3 loop spans 15 amino acids. Germline V gene lookup returns CDR1 SGHVS and CDR2 FNYEAQ. CDR3 protein: CASSSLRSGGELQYF.

The J gene is TRBJ2-5, the V gene TRBV20-1; the D call from TCRdb, TRBD1, cannot be confirmed without DNA. The length of the CDR3 is 17 residues. Germline V gene sequence: CDR1 DFQATT, CDR2 SNEGSKA (reference sequence). CDR3 sequence reads: CSARVKTGTGRRETQYF.

This rearrangement joins TRBV24-1 to TRBJ1-2. Germline-derived CDR1 and CDR2 are KGHDR and SFDVKD. CDR3 size: 14 residues. CDR3 region: CATSSGSPPYGYTF.

The gene calls are TRBV6-5 and TRBJ1-2. Germline lookup yields CDR1 MNHEY and CDR2 SVGAGI. The CDR3 sequence is 13 residues long. The CDR3 here is CASSYGRAYGYTF.

This sequence joins TRBV14 and TRBJ1-1. CDR3 length: 14 amino acids. Germline CDR1 SGHDN, CDR2 FVKESK. This chain's CDR3 is CASSQDVGSLGAFF.

The chain has TRBV4-3 and TRBJ2-1; TCRdb lists TRBD2, though no DNA is available to test this call. CDR3 length equals 20 residues. The V gene's germline CDR1 is LGHNA and CDR2 YSLEER. The CDR3 spells CASSHLKPGLAGLSYNEQFF.

The rearrangement joins TRBV20-1 to TRBJ2-3. The CDR3 totals 16 residues. CDR1 and CDR2 from the germline V gene are DFQATT and SNEGSKA (reference sequence). CDR3 loop: CSARDFVRASLDTQYF.

This chain joins TRBV6-1 and TRBJ2-3. The CDR3 loop spans 16 amino acids. Germline assignment: CDR1 MNHNS and CDR2 SASEGT. Here the CDR3 reads CASSEGLEERTDTQYF.

This rearrangement joins TRBV5-5 to TRBJ1-4; absent DNA, TCRdb's TRBD1 call cannot be checked. Germline V lookup: CDR1 SGHKS, CDR2 YYEKEE (reference sequence). This CDR3 spans 18 amino acids. CDR3 in amino acids: CASSAGGTGGFLDEKLFF.

V gene TRBV25-1 combines with J gene TRBJ2-1; TCRdb calls TRBD2, which cannot be checked without DNA. The CDR3 length is 17 residues. Germline CDR1 is MGHDK and CDR2 is SYGVNS. The CDR3 here is CASSEPSSGTIYNEQFF.

This rearrangement joins TRBV6-2 or TRBV6-3 to TRBJ2-7. CDR1 and CDR2 (germline): MNHEY, SVGEGT. CDR3 length equals 16 residues. The chain's CDR3 is CASSYSLDFFDYEQYF.

V is TRBV27 and J is TRBJ1-6. The germline CDR1 and CDR2 sequences are MNHEY and SMNVEV (reference sequence). This CDR3 is 14 amino acids long. The chain's CDR3 is CASRLAGGNSPLHF.

V gene TRBV5-1 combines with J gene TRBJ2-2; without DNA, the TCRdb call of TRBD2 cannot be checked. Germline-derived CDR1 and CDR2 are SGHRS and YFSETQ. The CDR3 is 15 residues long. The CDR3 protein is CASNRLAGVTGELFF.

V gene TRBV5-1 combines with J gene TRBJ2-7. CDR1 is SGHRS, CDR2 YFSETQ, per germline. The CDR3 is 11 amino acids. This CDR3 is CASRALYEQYF.

The rearrangement links TRBV7-3 to TRBJ2-1. Germline CDR1 and CDR2: SGHTA and FQGTGA. The CDR3 runs to 16 residues. This chain's CDR3 is CASSPFRGSYGNEQFF.